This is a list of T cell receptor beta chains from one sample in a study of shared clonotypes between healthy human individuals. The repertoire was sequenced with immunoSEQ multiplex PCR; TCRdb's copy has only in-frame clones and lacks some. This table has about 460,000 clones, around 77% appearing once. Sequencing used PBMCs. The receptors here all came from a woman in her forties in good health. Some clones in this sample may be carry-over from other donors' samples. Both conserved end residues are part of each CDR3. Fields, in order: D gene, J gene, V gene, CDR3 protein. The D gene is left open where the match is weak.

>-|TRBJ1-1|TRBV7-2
CASSLAGQSEAFF
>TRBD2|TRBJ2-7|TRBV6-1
CASMRGEGYEQYF
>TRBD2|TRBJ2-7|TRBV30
CAWSVGGVGYEQYF
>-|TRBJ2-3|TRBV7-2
CASSLSRHTDTQYF
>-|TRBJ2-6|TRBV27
CASSLGLSGANVLTF
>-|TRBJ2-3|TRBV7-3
CASSLGASGDTQYF
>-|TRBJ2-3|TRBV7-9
CASSLQGAGADTQYF
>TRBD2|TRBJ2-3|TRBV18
CASSTTSGSDTQYF
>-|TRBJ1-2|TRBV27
CASSPSPAANYGYTF
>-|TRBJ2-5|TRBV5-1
CASSLRETQYF
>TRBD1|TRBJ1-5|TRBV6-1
CASSEGTGQPQHF